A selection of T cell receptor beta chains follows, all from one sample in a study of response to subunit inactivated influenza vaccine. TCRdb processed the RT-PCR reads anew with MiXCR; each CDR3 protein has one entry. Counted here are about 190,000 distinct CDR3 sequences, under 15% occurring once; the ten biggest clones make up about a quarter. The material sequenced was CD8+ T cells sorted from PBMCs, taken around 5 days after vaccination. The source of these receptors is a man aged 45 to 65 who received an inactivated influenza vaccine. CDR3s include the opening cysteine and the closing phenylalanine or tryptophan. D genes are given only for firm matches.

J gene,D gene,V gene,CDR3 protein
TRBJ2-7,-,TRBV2,CASSEISRSSYEQYF
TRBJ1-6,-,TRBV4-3,CASSQDSGLGSPLHF
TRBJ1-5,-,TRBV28,CASTLGLQSNQPQHF
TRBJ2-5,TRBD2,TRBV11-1,CASSSSLVSGSYLEETQYF
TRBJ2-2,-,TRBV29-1,CSVERQNTGELFF
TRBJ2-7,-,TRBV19,CASTLEQYF
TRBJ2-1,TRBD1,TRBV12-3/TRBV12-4,CASSLWDRGYNEQFF
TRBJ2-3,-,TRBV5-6,CASSFSGGAVMTQYF
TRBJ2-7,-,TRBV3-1,CASSDSRAMGYEQYF
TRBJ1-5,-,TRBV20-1,CSALPLGVQPQHF